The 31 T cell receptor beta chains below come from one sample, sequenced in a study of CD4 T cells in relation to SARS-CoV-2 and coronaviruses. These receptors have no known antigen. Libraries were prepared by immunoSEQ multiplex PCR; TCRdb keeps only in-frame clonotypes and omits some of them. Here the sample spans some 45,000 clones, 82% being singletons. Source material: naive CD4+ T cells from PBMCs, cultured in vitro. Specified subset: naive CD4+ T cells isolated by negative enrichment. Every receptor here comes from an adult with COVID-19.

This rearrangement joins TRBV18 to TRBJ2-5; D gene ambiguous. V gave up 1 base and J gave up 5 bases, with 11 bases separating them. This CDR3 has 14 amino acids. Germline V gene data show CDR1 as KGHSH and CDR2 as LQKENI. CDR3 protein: CASSPRGLRETQYF. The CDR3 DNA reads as TGTGCCAGCTCACCACGAGGTTTACGGGAGACCCAGTACTTC.

Here the CDR3 DNA reads TGTGCCAGCAACAGTTTTTCCGAGAAATTCTACGAGCAGTACTTC. Translation gives CASNSFSEKFYEQYF. V gene TRBV28 combines with J gene TRBJ2-7; D gene ambiguous. Trimming stripped 7 bases from V and 3 bases from J, with 19 bases between. Germline CDR1 MDHEN, CDR2 SYDVKM. CDR3 size: 15 residues.

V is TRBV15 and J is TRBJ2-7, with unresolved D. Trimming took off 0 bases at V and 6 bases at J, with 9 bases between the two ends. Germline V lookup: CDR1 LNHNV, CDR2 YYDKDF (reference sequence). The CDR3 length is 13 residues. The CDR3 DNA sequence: TGTGCCACCAGCAGAGACATTGTACGCGAGCAGTACTTC. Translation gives CATSRDIVREQYF.

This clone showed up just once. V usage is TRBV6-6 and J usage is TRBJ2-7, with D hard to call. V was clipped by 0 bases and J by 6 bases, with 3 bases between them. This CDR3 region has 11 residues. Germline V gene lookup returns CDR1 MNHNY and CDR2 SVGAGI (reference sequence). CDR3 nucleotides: TGTGCCAGCAGTTACTCTGTCGAGCAGTACTTC. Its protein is CASSYSVEQYF.

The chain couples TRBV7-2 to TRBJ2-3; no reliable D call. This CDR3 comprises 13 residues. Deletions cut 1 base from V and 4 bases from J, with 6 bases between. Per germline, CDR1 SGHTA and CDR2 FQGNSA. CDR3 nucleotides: TGTGCCAGCAGCTTAGTGGTCCCAGATACGCAGTATTTT. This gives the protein CASSLVVPDTQYF.

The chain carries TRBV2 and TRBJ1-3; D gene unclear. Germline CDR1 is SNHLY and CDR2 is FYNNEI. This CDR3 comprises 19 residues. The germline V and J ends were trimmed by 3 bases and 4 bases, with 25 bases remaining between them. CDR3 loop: CASSDLPVGDLEVGNTIYF. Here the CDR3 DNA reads TGTGCCAGCAGTGATTTACCGGTAGGCGACCTCGAAGTCGGAAACACCATATATTTT.

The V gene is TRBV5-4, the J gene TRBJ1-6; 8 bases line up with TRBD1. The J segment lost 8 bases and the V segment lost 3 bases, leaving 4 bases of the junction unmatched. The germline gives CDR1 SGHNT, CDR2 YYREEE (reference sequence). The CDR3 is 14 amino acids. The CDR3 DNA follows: TGTGCCAGCAGCTCCGGACAGGGATATTCACCCCTCCACTTT. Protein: CASSSGQGYSPLHF.

The CDR3 coding sequence is TGTGCCAGCAGCGTAGGGGGAGATGGGGTTGAGCAGTTCTTC. Translation gives CASSVGGDGVEQFF. The chain carries TRBV9 and TRBJ2-1; D might be TRBD2 (5 bases). Germline V gives CDR1 SGDLS, CDR2 YYNGEE. Trimming took off 0 bases at V and 9 bases at J, with 13 bases between the two ends. This CDR3 is built from 14 residues.

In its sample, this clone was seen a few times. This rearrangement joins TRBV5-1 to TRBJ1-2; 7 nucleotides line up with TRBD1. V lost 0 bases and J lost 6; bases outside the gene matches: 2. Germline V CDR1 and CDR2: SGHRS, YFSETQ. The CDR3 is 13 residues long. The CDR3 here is CASSLGDSHGYTF. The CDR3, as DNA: TGCGCCAGCAGCTTGGGGGACAGTCATGGCTACACCTTC.

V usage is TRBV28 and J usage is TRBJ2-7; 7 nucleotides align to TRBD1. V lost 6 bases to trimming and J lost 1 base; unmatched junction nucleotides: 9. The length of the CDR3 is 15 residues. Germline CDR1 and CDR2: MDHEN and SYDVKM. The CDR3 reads CASSIIGQASYEQYF. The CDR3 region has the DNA TGTGCCAGCAGCATTATTGGACAGGCATCCTACGAGCAGTACTTC.

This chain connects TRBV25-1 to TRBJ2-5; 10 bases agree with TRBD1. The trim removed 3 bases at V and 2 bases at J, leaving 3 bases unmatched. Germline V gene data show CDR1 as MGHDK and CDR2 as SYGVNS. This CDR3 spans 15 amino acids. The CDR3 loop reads CASSDGTGAQETQYF. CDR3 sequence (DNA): TGTGCCAGCAGTGATGGGACAGGGGCTCAAGAGACCCAGTACTTC.

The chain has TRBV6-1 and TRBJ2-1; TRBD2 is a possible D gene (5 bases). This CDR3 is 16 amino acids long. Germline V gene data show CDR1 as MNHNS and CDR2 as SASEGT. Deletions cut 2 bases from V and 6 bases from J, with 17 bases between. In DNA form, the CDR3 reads TGTGCCAGCAGTGAAATGGTAGCCAAAGGACTCAATGAGCAGTTCTTC. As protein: CASSEMVAKGLNEQFF.

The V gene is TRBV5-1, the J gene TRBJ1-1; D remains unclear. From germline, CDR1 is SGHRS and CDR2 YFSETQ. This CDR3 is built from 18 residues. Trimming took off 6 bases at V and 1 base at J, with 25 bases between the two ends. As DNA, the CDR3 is TGCGCCAGCACCAAATCTCTCGTTAGTTTCACAGCGAACACTGAAGCTTTCTTT. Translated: CASTKSLVSFTANTEAFF.

CDR3 residues: CASSSRGGYVGEQFF. As DNA, the CDR3 is TGTGCCAGCAGTTCCCGGGGGGGTTATGTGGGTGAGCAGTTCTTC. The chain uses TRBV28 and TRBJ2-1, with 8 bases lining up with TRBD2. Germline V gene lookup returns CDR1 MDHEN and CDR2 SYDVKM. This CDR3 region has 15 residues. Trimming cost V 4 bases and J 9 bases; bases outside gene matches: 11.

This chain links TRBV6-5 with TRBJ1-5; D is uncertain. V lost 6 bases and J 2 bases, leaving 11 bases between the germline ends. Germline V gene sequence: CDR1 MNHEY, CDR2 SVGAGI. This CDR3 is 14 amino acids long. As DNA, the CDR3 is TGTGCCAGCAGAGGCCCTGATGGCAATCAGCCCCAGCATTTT. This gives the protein CASRGPDGNQPQHF.

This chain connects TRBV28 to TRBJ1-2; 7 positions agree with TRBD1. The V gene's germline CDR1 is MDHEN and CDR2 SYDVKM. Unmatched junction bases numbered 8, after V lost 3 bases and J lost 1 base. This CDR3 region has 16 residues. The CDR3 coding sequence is TGTGCCAGCAGTTTGCCGCTGGACAGGAGTAACTATGGCTACACCTTC. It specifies CASSLPLDRSNYGYTF.

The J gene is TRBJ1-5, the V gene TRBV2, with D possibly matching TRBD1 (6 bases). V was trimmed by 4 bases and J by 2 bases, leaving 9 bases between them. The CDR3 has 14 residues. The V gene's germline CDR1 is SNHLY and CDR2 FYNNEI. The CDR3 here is CASSAGDGNQPQHF. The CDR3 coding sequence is TGTGCCAGCAGTGCAGGGGACGGCAATCAGCCCCAGCATTTT. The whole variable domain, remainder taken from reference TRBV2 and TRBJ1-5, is EPEVTQTPSHQVTQMGQEVILRCVPISNHLYFYWYRQILGQKVEFLVSFYNNEISEKSEIFDDQFSVERPDGSNFTLKIRSTKLEDSAMYFCASSAGDGNQPQHFGDGTRLSIL.

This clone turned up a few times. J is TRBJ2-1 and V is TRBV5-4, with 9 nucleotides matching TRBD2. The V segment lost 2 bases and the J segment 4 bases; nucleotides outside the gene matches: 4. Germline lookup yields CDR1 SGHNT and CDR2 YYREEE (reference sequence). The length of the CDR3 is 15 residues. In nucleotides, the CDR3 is TGTGCCAGCAGCTTAGGCGGGAGGGTATACAATGAGCAGTTCTTC. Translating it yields CASSLGGRVYNEQFF.

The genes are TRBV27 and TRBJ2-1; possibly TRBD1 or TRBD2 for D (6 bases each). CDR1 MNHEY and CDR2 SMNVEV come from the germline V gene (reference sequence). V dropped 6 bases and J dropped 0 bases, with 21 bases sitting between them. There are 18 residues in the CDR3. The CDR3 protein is CASSRQVQRGLSYNEQFF. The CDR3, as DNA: TGTGCCAGCAGCAGACAGGTCCAAAGGGGACTCTCCTACAATGAGCAGTTCTTC.

The DNA of the CDR3 is TGCGCCAGCAGCCAAGATCCGGGACGGCGAGGGACCCAGTACTTC. Protein product: CASSQDPGRRGTQYF. The chain carries TRBV4-1 and TRBJ2-5; D could derive from TRBD1 or TRBD2 (5 bases each). This CDR3 has 15 amino acids. Deletions cut 0 bases from V and 7 bases from J, with 15 bases between. Germline CDR1 reads MGHRA; CDR2 reads YSYEKL.

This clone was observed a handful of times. The CDR3 DNA reads as TGTGCCAGCAGCTTAAGGGATCGGAGGGCCAACGTCCTGACTTTC. Amino acids: CASSLRDRRANVLTF. V and J are TRBV13 and TRBJ2-6; D not certain. This CDR3 contains 15 residues. Per the germline V gene, CDR1 is PRHDT and CDR2 is FYEKMQ (reference sequence). V lost 2 bases to trimming and J lost 5 bases, with 10 bases between them.

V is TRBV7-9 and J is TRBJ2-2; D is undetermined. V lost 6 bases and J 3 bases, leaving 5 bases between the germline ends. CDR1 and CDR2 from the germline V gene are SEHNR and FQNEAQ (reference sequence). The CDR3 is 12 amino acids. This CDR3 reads CASRIDTGELFF. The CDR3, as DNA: TGTGCCAGCAGGATAGACACCGGGGAGCTGTTTTTT.

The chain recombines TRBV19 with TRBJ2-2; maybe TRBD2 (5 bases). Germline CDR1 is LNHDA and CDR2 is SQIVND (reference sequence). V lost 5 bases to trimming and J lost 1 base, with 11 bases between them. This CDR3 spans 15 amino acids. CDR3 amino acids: CASSVSRENTGELFF. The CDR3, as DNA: TGTGCCAGTAGTGTATCGAGGGAGAACACCGGGGAGCTGTTTTTT.

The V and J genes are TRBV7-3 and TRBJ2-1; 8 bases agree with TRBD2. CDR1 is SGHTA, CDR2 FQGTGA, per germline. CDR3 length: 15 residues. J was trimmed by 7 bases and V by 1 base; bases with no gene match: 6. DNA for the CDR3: TGTGCCAGCAGCTTAATACCGGGAGGGAGAAATGAGCAGTTCTTC. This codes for CASSLIPGGRNEQFF.

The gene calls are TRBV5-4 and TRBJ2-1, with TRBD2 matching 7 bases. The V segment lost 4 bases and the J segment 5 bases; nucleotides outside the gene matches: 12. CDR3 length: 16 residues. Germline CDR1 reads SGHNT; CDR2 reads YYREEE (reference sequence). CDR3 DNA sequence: TGTGCCAGCAGCCCGGGAGGAGGGTACGACGACAATGAGCAGTTCTTC. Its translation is CASSPGGGYDDNEQFF.

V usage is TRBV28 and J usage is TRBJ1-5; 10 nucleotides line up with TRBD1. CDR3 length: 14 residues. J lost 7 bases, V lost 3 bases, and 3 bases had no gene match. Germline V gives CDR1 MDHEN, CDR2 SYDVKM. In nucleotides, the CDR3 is TGTGCCAGCAGTTTGACAGGGGGCTTCCAGCCCCAGCATTTT. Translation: CASSLTGGFQPQHF.

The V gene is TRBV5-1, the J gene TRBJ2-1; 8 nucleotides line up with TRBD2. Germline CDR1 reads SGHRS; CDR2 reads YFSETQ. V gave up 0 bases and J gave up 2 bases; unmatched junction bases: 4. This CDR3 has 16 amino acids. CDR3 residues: CASSLGGTRAYNEQFF. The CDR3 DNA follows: TGCGCCAGCAGCTTGGGGGGGACTAGGGCCTACAATGAGCAGTTCTTC.

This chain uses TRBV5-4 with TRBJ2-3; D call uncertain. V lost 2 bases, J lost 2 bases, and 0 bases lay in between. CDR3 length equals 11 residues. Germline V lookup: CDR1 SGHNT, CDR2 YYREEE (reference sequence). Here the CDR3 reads CASSFTDTQYF. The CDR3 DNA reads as TGTGCCAGCAGCTTCACAGATACGCAGTATTTT.

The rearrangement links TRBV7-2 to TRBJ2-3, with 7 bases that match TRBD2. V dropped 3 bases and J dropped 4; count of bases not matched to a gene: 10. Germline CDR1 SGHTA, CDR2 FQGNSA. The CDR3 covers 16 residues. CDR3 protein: CASSFWRERSADTQYF. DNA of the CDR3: TGTGCCAGCAGCTTCTGGCGGGAGAGGAGTGCAGATACGCAGTATTTT. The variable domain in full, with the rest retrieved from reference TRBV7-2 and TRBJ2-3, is GAGVSQSPSNKVTEKGKDVELRCDPISGHTALYWYRQSLGQGLEFLIYFQGNSAPDKSGLPSDRFSAERTGGSVSTLTIQRTQQEDSAVYLCASSFWRERSADTQYFGPGTRLTVL.

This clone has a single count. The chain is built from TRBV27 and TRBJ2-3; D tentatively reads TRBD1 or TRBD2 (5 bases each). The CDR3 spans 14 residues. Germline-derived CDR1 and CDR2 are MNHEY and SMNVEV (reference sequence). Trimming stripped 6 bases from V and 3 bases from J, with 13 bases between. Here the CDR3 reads CASRSRGGTDTQYF. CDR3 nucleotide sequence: TGTGCCAGCAGGAGTAGGGGCGGGACAGATACGCAGTATTTT.

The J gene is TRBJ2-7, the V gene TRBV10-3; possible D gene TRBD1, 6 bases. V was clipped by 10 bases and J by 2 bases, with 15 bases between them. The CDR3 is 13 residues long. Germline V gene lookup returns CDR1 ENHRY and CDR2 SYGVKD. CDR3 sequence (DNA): TGTGCCACTCAACCAGGGGCTCCCTACGAGCAGTACTTC. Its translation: CATQPGAPYEQYF.